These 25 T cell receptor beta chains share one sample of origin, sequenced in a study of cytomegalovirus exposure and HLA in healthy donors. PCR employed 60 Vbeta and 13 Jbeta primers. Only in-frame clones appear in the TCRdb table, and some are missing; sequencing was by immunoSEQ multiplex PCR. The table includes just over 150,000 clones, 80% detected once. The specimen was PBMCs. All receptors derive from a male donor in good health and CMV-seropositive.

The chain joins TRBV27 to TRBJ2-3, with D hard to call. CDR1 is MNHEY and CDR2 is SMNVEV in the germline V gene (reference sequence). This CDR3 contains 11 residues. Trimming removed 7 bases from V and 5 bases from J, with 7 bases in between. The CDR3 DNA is TGTGCCAGCACCCGCGGAGATACGCAGTATTTT. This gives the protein CASTRGDTQYF.

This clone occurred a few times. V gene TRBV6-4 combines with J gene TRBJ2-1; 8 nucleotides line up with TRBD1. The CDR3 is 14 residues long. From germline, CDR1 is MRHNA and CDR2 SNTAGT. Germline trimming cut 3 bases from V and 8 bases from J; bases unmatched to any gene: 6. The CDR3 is CASSESQGADEQFF. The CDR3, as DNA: TGTGCCAGCAGTGAGAGTCAGGGGGCCGATGAGCAGTTCTTC.

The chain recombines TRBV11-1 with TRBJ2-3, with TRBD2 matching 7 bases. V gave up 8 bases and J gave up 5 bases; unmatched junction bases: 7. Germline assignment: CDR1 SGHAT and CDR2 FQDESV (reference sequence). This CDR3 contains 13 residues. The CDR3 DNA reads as TGTGCCAGCGGCGGGACTAAGCGAGATACGCAGTATTTT. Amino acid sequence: CASGGTKRDTQYF.

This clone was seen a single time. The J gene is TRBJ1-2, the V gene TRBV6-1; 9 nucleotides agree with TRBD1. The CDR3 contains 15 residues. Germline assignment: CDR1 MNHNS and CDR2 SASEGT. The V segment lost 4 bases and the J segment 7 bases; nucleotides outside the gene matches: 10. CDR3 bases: TGTGCCAGCAGTGCCTTGGGACAGGGTGGTGGTGGCTACACCTTC. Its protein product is CASSALGQGGGGYTF.

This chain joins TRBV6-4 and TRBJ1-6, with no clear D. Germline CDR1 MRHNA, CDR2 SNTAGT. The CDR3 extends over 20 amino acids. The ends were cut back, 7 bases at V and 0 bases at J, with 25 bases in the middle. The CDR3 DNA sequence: TGTGCCAGCACGGCGACCTCGACTCCTAAACCGAGCTCCTATAATTCACCCCTCCACTTT. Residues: CASTATSTPKPSSYNSPLHF.

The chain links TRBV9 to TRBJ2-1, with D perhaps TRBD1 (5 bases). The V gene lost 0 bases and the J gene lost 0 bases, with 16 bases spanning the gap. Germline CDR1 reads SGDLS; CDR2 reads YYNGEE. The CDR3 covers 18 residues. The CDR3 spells CASSVVGAVTASYNEQFF. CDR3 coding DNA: TGTGCCAGCAGCGTAGTAGGGGCCGTGACAGCCTCCTACAATGAGCAGTTCTTC. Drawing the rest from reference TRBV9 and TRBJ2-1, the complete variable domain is DSGVTQTPKHLITATGQRVTLRCSPRSGDLSVYWYQQSLDQGLQFLIQYYNGEERAKGNILERFSAQQFPDLHSELNLSSLELGDSALYFCASSVVGAVTASYNEQFFGPGTRLTVL.

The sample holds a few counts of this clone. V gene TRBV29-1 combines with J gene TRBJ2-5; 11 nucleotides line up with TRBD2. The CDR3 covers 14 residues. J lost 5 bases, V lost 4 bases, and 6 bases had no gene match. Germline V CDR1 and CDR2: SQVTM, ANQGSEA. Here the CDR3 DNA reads TGCAGCGTTGGGGGATTAGCGGGAGGGGAGACCCAGTACTTC. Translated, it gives CSVGGLAGGETQYF.

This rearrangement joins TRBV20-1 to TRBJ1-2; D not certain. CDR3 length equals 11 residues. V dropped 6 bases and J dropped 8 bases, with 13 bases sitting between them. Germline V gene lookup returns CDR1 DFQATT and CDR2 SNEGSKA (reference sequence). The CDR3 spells CSAKMGRGYTF. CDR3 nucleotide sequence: TGCAGTGCCAAAATGGGCCGGGGCTACACCTTC.

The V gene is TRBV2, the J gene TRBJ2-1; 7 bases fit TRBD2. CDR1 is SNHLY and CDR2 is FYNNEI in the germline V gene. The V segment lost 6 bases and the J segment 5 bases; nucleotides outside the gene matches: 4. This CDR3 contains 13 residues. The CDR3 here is CASRAGRHNEQFF. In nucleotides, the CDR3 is TGTGCCAGCAGAGCCGGGAGGCACAATGAGCAGTTCTTC.

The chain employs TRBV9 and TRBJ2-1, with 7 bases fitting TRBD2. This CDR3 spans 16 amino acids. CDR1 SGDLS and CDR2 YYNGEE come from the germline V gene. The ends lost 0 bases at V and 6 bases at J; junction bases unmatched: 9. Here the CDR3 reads CASSVGASGTLNEQFF. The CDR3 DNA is TGTGCCAGCAGCGTAGGCGCCAGCGGGACTCTCAATGAGCAGTTCTTC.

DNA of the CDR3: TGTGCCAGCAGCGCAAGTTTAAGCCAGCCCCAGCATTTT. Encoded protein: CASSASLSQPQHF. J is TRBJ1-5 and V is TRBV6-1; D is undetermined. V gave up 6 bases and J gave up 7 bases, with 13 bases separating them. Per germline, CDR1 MNHNS and CDR2 SASEGT. The CDR3 is made up of 13 amino acids.

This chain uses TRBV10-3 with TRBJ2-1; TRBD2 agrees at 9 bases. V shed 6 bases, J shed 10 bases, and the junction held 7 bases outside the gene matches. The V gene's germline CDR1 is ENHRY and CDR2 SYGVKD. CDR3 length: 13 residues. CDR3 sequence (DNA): TGTGCCATCAGCGTAGCGGGAGCTGGCGAGCAGTTCTTC. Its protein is CAISVAGAGEQFF.

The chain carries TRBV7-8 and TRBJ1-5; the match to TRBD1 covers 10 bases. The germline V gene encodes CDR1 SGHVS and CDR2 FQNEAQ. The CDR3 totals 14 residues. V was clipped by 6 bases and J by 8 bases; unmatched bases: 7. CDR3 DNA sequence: TGTGCCAGCAGTCGGCCCGGGACAGGGGAGCCCCAGCATTTT. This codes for CASSRPGTGEPQHF.

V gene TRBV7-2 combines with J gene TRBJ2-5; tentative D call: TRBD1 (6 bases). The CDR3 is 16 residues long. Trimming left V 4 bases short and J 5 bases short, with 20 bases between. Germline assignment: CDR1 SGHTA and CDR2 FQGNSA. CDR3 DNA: TGTGCCAGCAGCTCAGGGACGGCGCAGGGGCTGGAGACCCAGTACTTC. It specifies CASSSGTAQGLETQYF. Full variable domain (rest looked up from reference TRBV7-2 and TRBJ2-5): GAGVSQSPSNKVTEKGKDVELRCDPISGHTALYWYRQSLGQGLEFLIYFQGNSAPDKSGLPSDRFSAERTGGSVSTLTIQRTQQEDSAVYLCASSSGTAQGLETQYFGPGTRLLVL.

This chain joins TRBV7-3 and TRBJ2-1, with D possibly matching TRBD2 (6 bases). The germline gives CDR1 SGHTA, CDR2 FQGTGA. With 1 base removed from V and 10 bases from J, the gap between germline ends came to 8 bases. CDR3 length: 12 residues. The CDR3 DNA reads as TGTGCCAGCAGCTTAATTGGAGGGGAGCAGTTCTTC. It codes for CASSLIGGEQFF.

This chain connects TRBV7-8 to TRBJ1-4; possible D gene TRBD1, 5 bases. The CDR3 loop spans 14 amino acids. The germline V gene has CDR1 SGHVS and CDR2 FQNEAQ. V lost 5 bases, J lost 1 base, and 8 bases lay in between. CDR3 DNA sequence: TGTGCCAGCAGCCGCAGGGAAACTAATGAAAAACTGTTTTTT. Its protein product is CASSRRETNEKLFF.

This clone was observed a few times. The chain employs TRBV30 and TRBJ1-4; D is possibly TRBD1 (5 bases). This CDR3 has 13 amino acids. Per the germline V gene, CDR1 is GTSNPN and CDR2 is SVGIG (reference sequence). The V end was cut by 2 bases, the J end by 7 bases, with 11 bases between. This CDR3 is CAWSLGGVEKLFF. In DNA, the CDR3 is TGTGCCTGGAGTCTGGGGGGGGTTGAAAAACTGTTTTTT. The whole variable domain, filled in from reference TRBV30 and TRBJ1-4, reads SQTIHQWPATLVQPVGSPLSLECTVEGTSNPNLYWYRQAAGRGLQLLFYSVGIGQISSEVPQNLSASRPQDRQFILSSKKLLLSDSGFYLCAWSLGGVEKLFFGSGTQLSVL.

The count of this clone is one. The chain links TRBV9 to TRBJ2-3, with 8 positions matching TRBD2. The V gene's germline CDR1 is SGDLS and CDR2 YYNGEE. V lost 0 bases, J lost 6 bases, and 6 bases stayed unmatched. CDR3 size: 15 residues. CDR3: CASSVDLREVDTQYF. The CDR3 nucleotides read TGTGCCAGCAGCGTAGATTTGCGGGAGGTCGATACGCAGTATTTT.

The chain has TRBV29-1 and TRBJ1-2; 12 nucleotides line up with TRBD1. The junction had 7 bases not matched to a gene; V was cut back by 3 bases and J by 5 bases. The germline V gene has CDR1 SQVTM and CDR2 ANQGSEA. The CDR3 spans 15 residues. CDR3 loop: CSVDEGTGGWYGYTF. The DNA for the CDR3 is TGCAGCGTTGACGAGGGGACAGGGGGCTGGTATGGCTACACCTTC.

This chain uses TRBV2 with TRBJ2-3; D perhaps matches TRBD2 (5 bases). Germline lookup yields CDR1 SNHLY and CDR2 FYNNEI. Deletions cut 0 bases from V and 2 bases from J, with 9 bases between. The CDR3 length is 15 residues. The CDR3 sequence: CASSEASGFTDTQYF. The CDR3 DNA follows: TGTGCCAGCAGTGAAGCGTCGGGGTTCACAGATACGCAGTATTTT.

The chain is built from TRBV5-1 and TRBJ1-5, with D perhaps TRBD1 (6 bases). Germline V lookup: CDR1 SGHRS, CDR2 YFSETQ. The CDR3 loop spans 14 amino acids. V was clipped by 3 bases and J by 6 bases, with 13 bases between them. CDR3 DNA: TGCGCCAGCAGCTCCCACTTAGGGGGTCAGCCCCAGCATTTT. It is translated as CASSSHLGGQPQHF.

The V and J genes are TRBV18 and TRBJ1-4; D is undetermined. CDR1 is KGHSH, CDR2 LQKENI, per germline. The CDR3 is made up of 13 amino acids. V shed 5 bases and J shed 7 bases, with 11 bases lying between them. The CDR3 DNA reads TGTGCCAGCTCAGTCGAGGCCGGTGAAAAACTGTTTTTT. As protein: CASSVEAGEKLFF.

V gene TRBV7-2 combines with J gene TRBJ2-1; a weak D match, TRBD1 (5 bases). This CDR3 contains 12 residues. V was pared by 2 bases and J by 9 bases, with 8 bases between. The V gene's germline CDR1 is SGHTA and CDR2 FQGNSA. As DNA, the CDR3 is TGTGCCAGCAGCTTACGAGACAGTGAGCAGTTCTTC. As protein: CASSLRDSEQFF.

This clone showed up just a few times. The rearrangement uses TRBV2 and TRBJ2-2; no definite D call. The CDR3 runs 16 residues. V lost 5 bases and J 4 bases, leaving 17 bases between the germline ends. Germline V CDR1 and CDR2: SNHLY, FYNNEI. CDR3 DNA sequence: TGTGCCAGCAGTCAAGATGCGATAAAAATCACCGGGGAGCTGTTTTTT. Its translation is CASSQDAIKITGELFF. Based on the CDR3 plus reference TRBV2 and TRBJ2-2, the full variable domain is EPEVTQTPSHQVTQMGQEVILRCVPISNHLYFYWYRQILGQKVEFLVSFYNNEISEKSEIFDDQFSVERPDGSNFTLKIRSTKLEDSAMYFCASSQDAIKITGELFFGEGSRLTVL.

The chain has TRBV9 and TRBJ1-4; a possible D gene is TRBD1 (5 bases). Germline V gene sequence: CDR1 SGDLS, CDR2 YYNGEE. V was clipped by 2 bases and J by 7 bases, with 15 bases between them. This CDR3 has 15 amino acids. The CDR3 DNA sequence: TGTGCCAGCAGCGTCTCGGCAGGGCTAACTGAAAAACTGTTTTTT. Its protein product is CASSVSAGLTEKLFF.